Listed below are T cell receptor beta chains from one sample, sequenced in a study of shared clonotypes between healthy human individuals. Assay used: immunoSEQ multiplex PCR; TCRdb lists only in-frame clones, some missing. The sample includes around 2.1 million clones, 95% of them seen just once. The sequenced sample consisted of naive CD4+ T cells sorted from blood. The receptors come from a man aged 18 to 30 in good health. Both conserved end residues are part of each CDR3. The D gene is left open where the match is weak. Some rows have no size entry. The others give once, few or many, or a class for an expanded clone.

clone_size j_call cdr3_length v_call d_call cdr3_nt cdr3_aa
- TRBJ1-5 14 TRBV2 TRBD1 TGTGCCAGCAGGGGAACAGGGGCCAATCAGCCCCAGCATTTT CASRGTGANQPQHF
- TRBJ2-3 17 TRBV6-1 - TGTGCCAGCAGTGAAATCGAGTCAGGGCTATACACAGATACGCAGTATTTT CASSEIESGLYTDTQYF
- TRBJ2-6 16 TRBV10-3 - TGTGCCATCAGCGCCGGGACACACTCTGGGGCCAACGTCCTGACTTTC CAISAGTHSGANVLTF
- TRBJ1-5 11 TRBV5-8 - TGTGCCAGCAGCTTGGTTCAGCCCCAGCATTTT CASSLVQPQHF
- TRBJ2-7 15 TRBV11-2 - TGTGCCAGCAGCTTCCACCCGAACAGGGAAGGCGAGCAGTACTTC CASSFHPNREGEQYF
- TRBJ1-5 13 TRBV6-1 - TGTGCCAGCAGGTCAGAGAGCAATCAGCCCCAGCATTTT CASRSESNQPQHF
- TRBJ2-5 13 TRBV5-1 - TGCGCCAGCAAAAGGGGGGACCAAGAGACCCAGTACTTC CASKRGDQETQYF
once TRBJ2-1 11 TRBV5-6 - TGTGCCAGCAGCTCGGTAGCTGCCGGGTTCTTC CASSSVAAGFF
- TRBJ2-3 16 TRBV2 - TGTGCCAGCAGCGAAATCGATAGTTTTCGCACAGATACGCAGTATTTT CASSEIDSFRTDTQYF
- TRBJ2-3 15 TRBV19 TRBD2 TGTGCCAGTACCCGGACTAGCGGATCCCCCGATACGCAGTATTTT CASTRTSGSPDTQYF
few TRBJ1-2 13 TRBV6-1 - TGTGCCAGCAGTGAAGCGGGTGTCTACGGCTACACCTTC CASSEAGVYGYTF
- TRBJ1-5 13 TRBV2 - TGTGCCAGCAGAATACAGGGTAATCAGCCCCAGCATTTT CASRIQGNQPQHF
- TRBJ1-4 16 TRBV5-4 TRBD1 TGTGCCAGCAGCTTTCAGGGGGTGACAACTAATGAAAAACTGTTTTTT CASSFQGVTTNEKLFF
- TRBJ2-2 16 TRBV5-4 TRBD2 TGTGCCAGCAGCTCAGCGGGACTAGCGGGCGTCGGGGAGCTGTTTTTT CASSSAGLAGVGELFF